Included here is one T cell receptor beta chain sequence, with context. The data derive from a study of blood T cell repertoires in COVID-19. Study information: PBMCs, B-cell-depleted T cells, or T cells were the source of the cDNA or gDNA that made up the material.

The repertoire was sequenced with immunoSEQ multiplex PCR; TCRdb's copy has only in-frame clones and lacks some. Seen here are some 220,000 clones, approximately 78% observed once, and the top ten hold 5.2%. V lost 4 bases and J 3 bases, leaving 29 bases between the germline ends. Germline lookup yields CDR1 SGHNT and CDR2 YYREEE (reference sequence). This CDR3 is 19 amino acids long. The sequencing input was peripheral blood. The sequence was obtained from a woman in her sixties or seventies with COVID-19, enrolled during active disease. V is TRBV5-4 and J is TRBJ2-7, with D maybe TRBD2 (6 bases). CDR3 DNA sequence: TGTGCCAGCAGCCGCGGAGAAGGACTAACCCGCCACCCTTTCTACGAGCAGTACTTC. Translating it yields CASSRGEGLTRHPFYEQYF.